This record looks at one T cell receptor (beta chain) sequence and its context. The sample is drawn from a study of blood T cell repertoires in COVID-19. The germline gives CDR1 SGHVS, CDR2 FNYEAQ. Trimming removed 4 bases from V and 2 bases from J, with 14 bases in between. This CDR3 is built from 15 residues. The assay was immunoSEQ multiplex PCR, and TCRdb's table has in-frame clones only and misses some. The table lists about 310,000 clones, roughly 90% of them singletons. The chain uses TRBV7-6 and TRBJ2-5, with D possibly TRBD1 on 6 matching bases. This receptor was taken from a young woman with COVID-19, enrolled during active disease. The sample taken for sequencing was peripheral blood. Written as DNA, the CDR3 is TGTGCCAGCAGCTCCAGAGGTGGACAGCAAGAGACCCAGTACTTC. Translating gives CASSSRGGQQETQYF.